This TCR beta chain was obtained from a study of T cells in tuberculosis. Study background: CD1B tetramers identified T cells specific for mycobacterial lipid GMM. In South Africa, adults with active tuberculosis were compared with IGRA-negative and latently infected IGRA-positive adolescents.

About this clone: Its antigen is as yet unknown.

Whole-study findings and limits: Active tuberculosis patients had shorter CDR3-alpha; the beta difference was nonsignificant. Active tuberculosis alpha repertoires lay closer to GMM-specific TCRs than controls'.

CDR1 and CDR2 (germline): SGHAT, FQNNGV. The CDR3 runs 15 residues. With 3 bases clipped from V and 4 bases from J, the junction kept 5 bases outside the gene matches. Assay used: immunoSEQ multiplex PCR; TCRdb lists only in-frame clones, some missing. The sample consists of around 41,000 clones, approximately 94% of them appearing once. The TCR was taken from a donor aged 5-35 years with latent tuberculosis or without tuberculosis infection. Some clones in this sample may be carry-over from other donors' samples. Sequencing used PBMCs. The chain joins TRBV11-2 to TRBJ2-3; 9 bases are shared with TRBD1. This chain's CDR3 is CASSFGQGSADTQYF. The CDR3 bases are TGTGCCAGCAGCTTTGGACAGGGGAGCGCAGATACGCAGTATTTT.